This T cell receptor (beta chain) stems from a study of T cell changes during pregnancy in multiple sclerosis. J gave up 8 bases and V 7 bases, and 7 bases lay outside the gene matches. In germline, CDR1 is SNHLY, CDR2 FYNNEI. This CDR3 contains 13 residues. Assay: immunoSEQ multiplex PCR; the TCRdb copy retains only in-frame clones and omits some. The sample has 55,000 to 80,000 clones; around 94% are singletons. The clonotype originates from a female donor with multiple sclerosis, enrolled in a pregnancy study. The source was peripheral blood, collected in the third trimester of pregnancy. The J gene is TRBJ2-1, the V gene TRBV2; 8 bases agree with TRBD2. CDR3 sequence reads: CASILALADEQFF. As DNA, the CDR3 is TGTGCCAGCATTCTAGCACTAGCGGATGAGCAGTTCTTC.